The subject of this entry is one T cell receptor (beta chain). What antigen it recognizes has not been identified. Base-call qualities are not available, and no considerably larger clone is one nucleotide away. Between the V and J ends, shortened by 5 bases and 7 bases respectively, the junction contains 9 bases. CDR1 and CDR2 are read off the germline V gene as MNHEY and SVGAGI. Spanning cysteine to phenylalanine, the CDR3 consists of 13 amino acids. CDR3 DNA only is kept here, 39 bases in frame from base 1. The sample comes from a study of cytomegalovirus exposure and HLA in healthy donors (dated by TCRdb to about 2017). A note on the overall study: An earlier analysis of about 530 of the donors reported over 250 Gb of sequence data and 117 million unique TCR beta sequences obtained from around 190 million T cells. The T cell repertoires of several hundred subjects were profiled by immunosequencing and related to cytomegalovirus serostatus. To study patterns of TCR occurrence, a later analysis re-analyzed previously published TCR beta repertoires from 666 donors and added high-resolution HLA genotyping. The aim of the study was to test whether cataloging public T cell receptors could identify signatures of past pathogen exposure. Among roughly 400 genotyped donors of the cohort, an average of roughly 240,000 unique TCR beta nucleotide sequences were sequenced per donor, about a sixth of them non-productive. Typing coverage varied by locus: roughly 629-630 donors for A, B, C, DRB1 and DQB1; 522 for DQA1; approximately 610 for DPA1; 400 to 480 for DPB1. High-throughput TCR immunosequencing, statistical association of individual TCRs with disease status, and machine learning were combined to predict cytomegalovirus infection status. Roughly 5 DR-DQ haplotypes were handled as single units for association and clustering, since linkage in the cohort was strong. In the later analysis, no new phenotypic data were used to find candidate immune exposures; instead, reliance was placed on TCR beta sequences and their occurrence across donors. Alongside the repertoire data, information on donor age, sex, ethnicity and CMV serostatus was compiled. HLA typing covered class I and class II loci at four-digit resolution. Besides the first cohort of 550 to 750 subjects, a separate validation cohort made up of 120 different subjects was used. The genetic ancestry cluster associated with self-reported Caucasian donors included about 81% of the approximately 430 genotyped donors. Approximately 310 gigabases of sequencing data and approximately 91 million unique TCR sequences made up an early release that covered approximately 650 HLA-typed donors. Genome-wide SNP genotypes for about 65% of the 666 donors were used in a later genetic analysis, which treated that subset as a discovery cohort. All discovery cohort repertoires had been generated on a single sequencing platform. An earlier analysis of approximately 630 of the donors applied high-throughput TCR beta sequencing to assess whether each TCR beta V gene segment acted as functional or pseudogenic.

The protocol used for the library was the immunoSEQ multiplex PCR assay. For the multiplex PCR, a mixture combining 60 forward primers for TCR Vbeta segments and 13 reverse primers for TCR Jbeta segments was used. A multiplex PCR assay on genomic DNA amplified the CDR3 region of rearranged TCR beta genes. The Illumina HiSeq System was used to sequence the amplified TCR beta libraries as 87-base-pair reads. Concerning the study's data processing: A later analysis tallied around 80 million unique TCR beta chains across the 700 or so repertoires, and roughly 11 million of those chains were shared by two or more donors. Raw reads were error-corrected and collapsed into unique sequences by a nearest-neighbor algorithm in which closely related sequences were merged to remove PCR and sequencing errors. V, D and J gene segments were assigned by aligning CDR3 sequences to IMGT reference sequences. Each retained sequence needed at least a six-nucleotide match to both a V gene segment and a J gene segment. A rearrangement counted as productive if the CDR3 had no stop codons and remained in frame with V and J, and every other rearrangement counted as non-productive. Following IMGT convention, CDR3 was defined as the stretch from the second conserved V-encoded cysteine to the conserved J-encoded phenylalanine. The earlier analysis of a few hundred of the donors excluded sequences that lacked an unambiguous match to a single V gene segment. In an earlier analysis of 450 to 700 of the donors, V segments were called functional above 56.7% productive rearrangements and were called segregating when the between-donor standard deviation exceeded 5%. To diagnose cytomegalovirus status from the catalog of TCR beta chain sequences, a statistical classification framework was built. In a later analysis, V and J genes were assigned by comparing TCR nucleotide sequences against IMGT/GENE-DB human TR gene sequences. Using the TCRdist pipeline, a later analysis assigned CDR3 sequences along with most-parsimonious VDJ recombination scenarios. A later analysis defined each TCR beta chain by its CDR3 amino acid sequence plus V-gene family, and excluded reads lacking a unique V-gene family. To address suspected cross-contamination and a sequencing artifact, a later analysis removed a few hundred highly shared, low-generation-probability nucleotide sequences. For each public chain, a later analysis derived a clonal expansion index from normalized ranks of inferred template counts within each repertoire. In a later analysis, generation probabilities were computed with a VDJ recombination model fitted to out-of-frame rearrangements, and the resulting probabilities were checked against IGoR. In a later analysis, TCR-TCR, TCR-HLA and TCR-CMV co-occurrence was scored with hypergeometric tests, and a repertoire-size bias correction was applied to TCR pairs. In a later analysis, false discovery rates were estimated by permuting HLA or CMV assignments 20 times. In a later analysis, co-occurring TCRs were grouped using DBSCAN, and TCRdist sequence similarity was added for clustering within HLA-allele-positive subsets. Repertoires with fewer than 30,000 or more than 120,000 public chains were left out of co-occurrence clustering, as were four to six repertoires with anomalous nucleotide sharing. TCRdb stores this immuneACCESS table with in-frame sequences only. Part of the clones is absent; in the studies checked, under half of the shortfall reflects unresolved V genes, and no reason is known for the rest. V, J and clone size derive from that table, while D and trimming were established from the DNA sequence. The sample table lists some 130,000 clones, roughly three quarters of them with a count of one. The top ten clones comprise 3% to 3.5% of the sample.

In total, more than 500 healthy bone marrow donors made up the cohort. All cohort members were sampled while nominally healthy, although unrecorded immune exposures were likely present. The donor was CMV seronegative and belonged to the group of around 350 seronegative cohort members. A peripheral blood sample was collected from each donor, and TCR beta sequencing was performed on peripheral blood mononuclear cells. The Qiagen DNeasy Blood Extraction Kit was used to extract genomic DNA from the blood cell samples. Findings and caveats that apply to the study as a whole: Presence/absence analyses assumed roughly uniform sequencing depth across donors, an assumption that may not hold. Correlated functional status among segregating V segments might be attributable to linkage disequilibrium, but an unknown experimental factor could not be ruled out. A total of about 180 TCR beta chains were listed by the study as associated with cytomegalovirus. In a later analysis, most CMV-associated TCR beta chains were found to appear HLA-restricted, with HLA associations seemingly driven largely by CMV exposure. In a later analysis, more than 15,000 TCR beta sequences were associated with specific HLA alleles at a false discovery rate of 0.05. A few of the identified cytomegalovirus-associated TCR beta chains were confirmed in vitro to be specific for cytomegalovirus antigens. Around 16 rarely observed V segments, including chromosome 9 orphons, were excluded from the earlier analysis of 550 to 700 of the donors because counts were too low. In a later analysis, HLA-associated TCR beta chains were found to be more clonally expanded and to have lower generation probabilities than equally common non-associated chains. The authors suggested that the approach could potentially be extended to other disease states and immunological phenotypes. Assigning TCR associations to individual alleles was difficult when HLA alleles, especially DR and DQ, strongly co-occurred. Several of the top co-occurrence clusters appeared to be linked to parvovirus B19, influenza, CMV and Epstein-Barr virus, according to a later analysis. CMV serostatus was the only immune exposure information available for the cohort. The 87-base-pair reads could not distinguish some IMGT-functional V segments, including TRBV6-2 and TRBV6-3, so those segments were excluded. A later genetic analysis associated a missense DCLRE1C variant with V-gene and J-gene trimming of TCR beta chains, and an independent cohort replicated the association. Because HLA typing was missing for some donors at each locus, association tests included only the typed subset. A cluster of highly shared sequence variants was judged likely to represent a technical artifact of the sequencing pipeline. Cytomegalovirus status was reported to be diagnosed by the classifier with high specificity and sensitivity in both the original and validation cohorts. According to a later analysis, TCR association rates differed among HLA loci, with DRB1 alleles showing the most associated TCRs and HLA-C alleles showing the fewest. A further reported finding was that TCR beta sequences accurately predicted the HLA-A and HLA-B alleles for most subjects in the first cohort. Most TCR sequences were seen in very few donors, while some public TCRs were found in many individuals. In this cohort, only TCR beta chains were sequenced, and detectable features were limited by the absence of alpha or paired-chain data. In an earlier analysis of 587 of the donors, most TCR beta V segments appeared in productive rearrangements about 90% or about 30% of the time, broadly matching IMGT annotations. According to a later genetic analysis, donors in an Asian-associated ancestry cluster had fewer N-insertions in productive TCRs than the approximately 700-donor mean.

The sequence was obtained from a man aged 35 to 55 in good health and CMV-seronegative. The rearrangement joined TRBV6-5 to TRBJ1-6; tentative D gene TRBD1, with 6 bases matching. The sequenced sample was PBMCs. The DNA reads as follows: TGTGCCAGCAGTCCCACAGGGAATTCACCCCTCCACTTT. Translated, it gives CASSPTGNSPLHF.